This TCR beta chain derives from a study of Graves' ophthalmopathy and Graves' hyperthyroidism. RNA transcripts provided the template for amplifying TCR beta CDR3 regions. The workflow started with a first-round RT-PCR run with HTBI primers and then moved on to a second-round multiplex PCR. TCRdb redid the calling of the multiplex PCR reads with MiXCR, one entry per CDR3 protein. The profile shows 900,000 to 1,200,000 distinct CDR3 sequences, about two fifths of them singletons. This clonotype has a count of ten or more. The V end lost 6 bases, the J end lost 0 bases, and 9 bases lay between the germline ends. This CDR3 is 14 amino acids long. The germline V gene encodes CDR1 SQVTM and CDR2 ANQGSEA. Clinical symptoms, serum thyroxine, TRAb, thyroid ultrasound and orbital computed tomography formed the basis of diagnosis.

The chain links TRBV29-1 to TRBJ2-6, with D perhaps matching TRBD1 or TRBD2 (5 bases each). Sequencing was done on a sample of peripheral blood or thyroid tissue (not recorded which). This TCR came from an adult man with Graves' hyperthyroidism. The CDR3: CSVGDLSGANVLTF. The CDR3 nucleotides are TGCAGCGTAGGGGACCTCTCTGGGGCCAACGTCCTGACTTTC.